This T cell receptor beta chain emerged from a study of CD8+ T cells in alopecia areata. Study in general: The drug, oral tofacitinib, was given to treated patients at 5 to 10 mg twice daily.

Germline trimming cut 4 bases from V and 5 bases from J; bases unmatched to any gene: 10. CDR1 is SGHDT, CDR2 YYEEEE, per germline. The CDR3 contains 16 residues. cDNA serving as the sequencing template came from extracted, reverse transcribed RNA. Generated by immunoSEQ multiplex PCR, the TCRdb table keeps only in-frame clones and is missing some. The sample yields more than 150,000 clones, around 55% seen once. V and J are TRBV5-6 and TRBJ2-7, with 12 bases matching TRBD1. The sample here was CD8+ T cells sorted from blood, taken at week 0. The TCR sequence derives from a human donor with alopecia areata. The DNA of the CDR3 is TGTGCCAGCAGCCTCACCGGGACAGGGGGCCCCAACGAGCAGTACTTC. Residues: CASSLTGTGGPNEQYF.